This entry concerns a single TCR beta chain. Its antigen is as yet unknown. The data were obtained in a study of cytomegalovirus exposure and HLA in healthy donors. As for the study in general: In an earlier analysis, 117 million unique TCR beta sequences were found from 150 million to 200 million T cells.

60 Vbeta and 13 Jbeta primers were used in PCR. The table came from immunoSEQ multiplex PCR; TCRdb's copy has only in-frame clones and leaves some out. Among 95,000 to 150,000 clones listed, about 85% were seen once. From germline, CDR1 is ENHRY and CDR2 SYGVKD. V shed 6 bases and J shed 1 base, with 3 bases lying between them. The CDR3 runs 12 residues. Findings and limits, study-wide: Follow-up analysis later connected one missense variant in DCLRE1C with trimming of TCR beta V- and J-genes. Upon later analysis, HLA-associated TCR beta chains proved more clonally expanded than other, equally common chains. Reports indicate that TCR beta sequences accurately predicted the HLA-A and HLA-B alleles of most subjects.

The sequence came from a middle-aged man in good health and CMV-seronegative. Sequencing was done on a sample of PBMCs. This chain links TRBV10-3 with TRBJ2-2; D unclear. The CDR3 here is CAISRNTGELFF. CDR3 coding DNA: TGTGCCATCAGCAGGAACACCGGGGAGCTGTTTTTT.